This entry lists 30 T cell receptor beta chains sequenced from one sample in a study of shared clonotypes between healthy human individuals. Repertoires were generated with immunoSEQ multiplex PCR, while TCRdb's copy carries only in-frame clones and drops some. The sample yields approximately 87,000 clones, about 61% seen once. The sample comprised memory CD8+ T cells sorted from blood. Subset of the sample: CD45RO+ cells pooled with CCR7-negative TemRA cells. These receptors originate from a man aged 25 to 40 in good health.

This clone turned up a few times. At one boundary the junction diverges from the germline segment, which might be a read error. The rearrangement links TRBV7-7 to TRBJ2-1; the D gene is possibly TRBD2 (5 bases). The CDR3 sequence is 16 residues long. CDR1 SSHAT and CDR2 FNYEAQ come from the germline V gene (reference sequence). CDR3 DNA sequence: TGTGCTAGCAGCACCTCAACGTCCAGGAGGTTCGATGAGCAGTTCTTC. This codes for CASSTSTSRRFDEQFF.

With respect to this clone: The sample contains more than one DNA sequence encoding this CDR3. The rearrangement joins TRBV15 to TRBJ2-7; D gene unclear. The CDR3 length is 13 residues. The germline V and J ends were trimmed by 3 bases and 1 base, with 7 bases remaining between them. Looked up from germline, CDR1 is LNHNV and CDR2 is YYDKDF (reference sequence). The CDR3 DNA reads TGTGCCACCAGCAGGGACCTATCCTACGAGCAGTACTTC. Amino acid sequence: CATSRDLSYEQYF.

The rearrangement links TRBV7-9 to TRBJ2-6; D is unresolved. The V end was cut by 6 bases, the J end by 1 base, with 7 bases between. The CDR3 covers 14 residues. Per germline, CDR1 SEHNR and CDR2 FQNEAQ (reference sequence). For the CDR3, the DNA is TGTGCCAGCAGAATGGGGTCTGGGGCCAACGTCCTGACTTTC. Its translation is CASRMGSGANVLTF.

This clone was recorded a few times. J is TRBJ2-1 and V is TRBV28; D possibly corresponds to TRBD1 (6 bases). V lost 3 bases to trimming and J lost 2 bases, with 11 bases between them. The CDR3 has 15 residues. Germline CDR1 reads MDHEN; CDR2 reads SYDVKM. CDR3: CASSFQGTAYNEQFF. CDR3 sequence (DNA): TGTGCCAGCAGTTTCCAGGGGACGGCCTACAATGAGCAGTTCTTC.

V gene TRBV25-1 combines with J gene TRBJ2-3; TRBD2 aligns across 9 bases. Per the germline V gene, CDR1 is MGHDK and CDR2 is SYGVNS. V was clipped by 8 bases and J by 0 bases; unmatched bases: 9. This CDR3 is 16 amino acids long. In nucleotides, the CDR3 is TGTGCCAGCGAACCTAGCGGGACACAGAGCACAGATACGCAGTATTTT. It yields the protein CASEPSGTQSTDTQYF.

This chain connects TRBV11-2 to TRBJ2-7; no clear D. Trimming removed 0 bases at V and 2 bases at J, with 11 bases between. CDR3 size: 15 residues. The germline V gene encodes CDR1 SGHAT and CDR2 FQNNGV. CDR3 nucleotide sequence: TGTGCCAGCAGCTTAGAGTCGGCCCCTACCTACGAGCAGTACTTC. Protein product: CASSLESAPTYEQYF. Supplemented by reference TRBV11-2 and TRBJ2-7, the full variable domain reads EAGVAQSPRYKIIEKRQSVAFWCNPISGHATLYWYQQILGQGPKLLIQFQNNGVVDDSQLPKDRFSAERLKGVDSTLKIQPAKLEDSAVYLCASSLESAPTYEQYFGPGTRLTVT.

V gene TRBV30 combines with J gene TRBJ2-1; TRBD2 agrees at 9 bases. The CDR3 runs 15 residues. CDR1 and CDR2 from the germline V gene are GTSNPN and SVGIG (reference sequence). Trimming removed 2 bases from V and 7 bases from J; junction bases left unmatched: 9. Written as DNA, the CDR3 is TGTGCCTGGAGTCGGGATAGCGGGAGTTCGAATGAGCAGTTCTTC. Its translation is CAWSRDSGSSNEQFF.

The genes are TRBV7-2 and TRBJ2-7; TRBD1 aligns across 8 bases. V shed 8 bases, J shed 5 bases, and the junction held 8 bases outside the gene matches. Germline lookup yields CDR1 SGHTA and CDR2 FQGNSA. The CDR3 is 13 residues long. The CDR3 loop reads CASGRDRFDEQYF. The CDR3 DNA reads as TGTGCCAGCGGCAGGGACAGGTTTGACGAGCAGTACTTC.

This chain connects TRBV21-1 to TRBJ2-1; the table's D gene call, TRBD2, was not cross checked with the DNA. TRBV21-1 is annotated as a pseudogene. The CDR3 contains 15 residues. The CDR3 DNA is TGTGCCAGCAGCAAGCTAGCGGGAGTCGGATATGAGCAGTTCTTC. The encoded protein is CASSKLAGVGYEQFF.

The rearrangement uses TRBV25-1 and TRBJ2-7; tentative D call: TRBD2 (7 bases). Trimming took 5 bases from V and 5 from J, leaving 28 bases between them. The CDR3 sequence is 18 residues long. Germline V CDR1 and CDR2: MGHDK, SYGVNS. Written as DNA, the CDR3 is TGTGCCAGCAGTAGGGGGGGGCTTTCCCCCTTCTCCGGGGACGAGCAGTACTTC. This gives the protein CASSRGGLSPFSGDEQYF.

This clone was seen only a few times. The chain employs TRBV15 and TRBJ2-3, with 11 bases lining up with TRBD2. V lost 2 bases, J lost 2 bases, and 3 bases stayed unmatched. Germline CDR1 reads LNHNV; CDR2 reads YYDKDF (reference sequence). The length of the CDR3 is 16 residues. In DNA, the CDR3 is TGTGCCACCAGCAGATTAGCGGGAGGGAACACAGATACGCAGTATTTT. Its translation: CATSRLAGGNTDTQYF.

This clone was seen once. The chain carries TRBV25-1 and TRBJ2-1; D perhaps matches TRBD1 (6 bases). The CDR3 runs 14 residues. Germline loops: CDR1 MGHDK, CDR2 SYGVNS. Trimming removed 6 bases from V and 8 bases from J, with 17 bases in between. DNA of the CDR3: TGTGCCAGCAGCCCCGACCCCGCAGGGGATGAGCAGTTCTTC. Residues: CASSPDPAGDEQFF.

The V gene is TRBV10-1, the J gene TRBJ1-2; TRBD1 matches 8 bases. There are 15 residues in the CDR3. Germline V gene sequence: CDR1 WNHNN, CDR2 SYGVQD (reference sequence). J gave up 7 bases and V 0 bases, and 7 bases lay outside the gene matches. CDR3 protein: CASSESKTGVSGYTF. CDR3 DNA sequence: TGCGCCAGCAGTGAGTCGAAGACAGGGGTCTCTGGCTACACCTTC.

V usage is TRBV6-1 and J usage is TRBJ2-3; 9 bases align to TRBD2. This CDR3 is 15 amino acids long. J gave up 4 bases and V 4 bases, and 6 bases lay outside the gene matches. Germline CDR1 MNHNS, CDR2 SASEGT. The CDR3 sequence is CASSVVAGDADTQYF. The CDR3 DNA reads as TGTGCCAGCAGTGTAGTAGCGGGAGATGCAGATACGCAGTATTTT.

A remark on this clone: This could be a read error, since a much larger clone is one nucleotide away. Other DNA variants within this sample encode the same CDR3. V gene TRBV11-2 combines with J gene TRBJ2-2; D might be TRBD2 (5 bases). The CDR3 is 14 residues long. V lost 5 bases, J lost 1 base, and 8 bases lay in between. The germline CDR1 and CDR2 sequences are SGHAT and FQNNGV. The DNA of the CDR3 is TGTGCCAGCAGCCGACGGGGGAACACCGGGGAGCTGTTTTTT. It codes for CASSRRGNTGELFF.

The gene calls are TRBV10-2 and TRBJ1-4; D remains unclear. This CDR3 comprises 12 residues. Germline CDR1 and CDR2: WSHSY and SAAADI. V was trimmed by 2 bases and J by 6 bases, leaving 4 bases between them. CDR3 loop: CASSEGYEKLFF. Written as DNA, the CDR3 is TGCGCCAGCAGTGAGGGATATGAAAAACTGTTTTTT.

With regard to this clone: Other DNA sequences in this specimen translate into the identical CDR3. The CDR3 nucleotides are TGTGCCAGCAGTGACGGGACTAGCGGTTACAATGAGCAGTTCTTC. It encodes CASSDGTSGYNEQFF. The chain joins TRBV6-4 to TRBJ2-1; 11 positions match TRBD2. The CDR3 loop spans 15 amino acids. CDR1 MRHNA and CDR2 SNTAGT come from the germline V gene. The junction had 1 base not matched to a gene; V was cut back by 2 bases and J by 4 bases.

The V call is TRBV4-1, the J call TRBJ2-5, with D possibly TRBD2 on 5 matching bases. Germline V gene sequence: CDR1 MGHRA, CDR2 YSYEKL. The CDR3 is made up of 11 amino acids. V lost 5 bases, J lost 5 bases, and 6 bases lay in between. This chain's CDR3 is CASSSGETQYF. In nucleotides, the CDR3 is TGCGCCAGCAGCTCGGGGGAGACCCAGTACTTC.

CDR3 bases: TGTGCCAGCAGTTTAAGGGGGGGGACAAATCAGCCCCAGCATTTT. As protein: CASSLRGGTNQPQHF. The V call is TRBV27, the J call TRBJ1-5; D may be TRBD1 (6 bases). Deletions cut 2 bases from V and 4 bases from J, with 12 bases between. Per germline, CDR1 MNHEY and CDR2 SMNVEV (reference sequence). This CDR3 contains 15 residues.

The rearrangement links TRBV23-1 to TRBJ2-7; weak D call: TRBD2 (5 bases). TRBV23-1 carries the ORF label, with uncertain function. This CDR3 has 19 amino acids. V was cut by 3 bases and J by 1 base, with 25 bases left in between. The CDR3 loop is CASSQANRGGLRCSYEQYF. The CDR3 DNA reads TGCGCCAGCAGTCAGGCAAATCGTGGAGGTCTCCGTTGTTCCTACGAGCAGTACTTC.

In this sample, this clone turned up once. The V gene is TRBV7-6, the J gene TRBJ2-3; D call uncertain. CDR1 and CDR2 from the germline V gene are SGHVS and FNYEAQ. Trimming took off 0 bases at V and 2 bases at J, with 15 bases between the two ends. This CDR3 spans 17 amino acids. The CDR3 sequence: CASSLAPNTNPTDTQYF. The DNA for the CDR3 is TGTGCCAGCAGCTTAGCCCCCAATACAAACCCCACAGATACGCAGTATTTT.

The genes are TRBV19 and TRBJ2-7; D might be TRBD1 (5 bases). The germline V gene has CDR1 LNHDA and CDR2 SQIVND (reference sequence). Trimming removed 8 bases from V and 1 base from J, with 9 bases in between. The CDR3 spans 12 residues. CDR3 nucleotides: TGTGCCAGTGTGGGGCCTTCCTACGAGCAGTACTTC. Its translation is CASVGPSYEQYF.

A few counts support this clone. V is TRBV25-1 and J is TRBJ2-1; 8 nucleotides align to TRBD2. This CDR3 is 15 amino acids long. Trimming at V came to 1 base and at J to 7 bases, leaving 6 bases not matched to a gene. Germline V gene sequence: CDR1 MGHDK, CDR2 SYGVNS. The CDR3 nucleotides are TGTGCCAGCAGTGAATCGGCGGGAGGTCGGAATGAGCAGTTCTTC. Its protein product is CASSESAGGRNEQFF.

The chain recombines TRBV4-1 with TRBJ1-2; no reliable D call. CDR1 is MGHRA, CDR2 YSYEKL, per germline. The CDR3 has 12 amino acids. Deletions cut 3 bases from V and 8 bases from J, with 10 bases between. The CDR3 region is CASSQGRAGYTF. In nucleotides, the CDR3 is TGCGCCAGCAGCCAGGGTAGGGCCGGCTACACCTTC.

This chain connects TRBV11-2 to TRBJ2-5; D not certain. The germline V gene has CDR1 SGHAT and CDR2 FQNNGV. This CDR3 contains 14 residues. Trimming left V 2 bases short and J 0 bases short, with 7 bases between. The CDR3 region is CASSLSGYQETQYF. The CDR3 nucleotides read TGTGCCAGCAGCTTATCGGGTTACCAAGAGACCCAGTACTTC. Based on the CDR3 plus reference TRBV11-2 and TRBJ2-5, the full variable domain is EAGVAQSPRYKIIEKRQSVAFWCNPISGHATLYWYQQILGQGPKLLIQFQNNGVVDDSQLPKDRFSAERLKGVDSTLKIQPAKLEDSAVYLCASSLSGYQETQYFGPGTRLLVL.

Notes on this clone: Distinct nucleotide sequences in the sample also encode this CDR3. This chain connects TRBV7-9 to TRBJ2-3; D remains ambiguous. The V end was cut by 5 bases, the J end by 0 bases, with 3 bases between. The CDR3 consists of 12 residues. From germline, CDR1 is SEHNR and CDR2 FQNEAQ (reference sequence). The CDR3 coding sequence is TGTGCCAGCAGCCTTAGCACAGATACGCAGTATTTT. Encoded protein: CASSLSTDTQYF.

The chain links TRBV7-9 to TRBJ2-1, with 7 bases that match TRBD1. Germline loops: CDR1 SEHNR, CDR2 FQNEAQ (reference sequence). With 9 bases clipped from V and 0 bases from J, the junction kept 5 bases outside the gene matches. The CDR3 runs 14 residues. The CDR3 DNA reads TGTGCCAGTTCCCGGGACAGCTCCTACAATGAGCAGTTCTTC. Protein: CASSRDSSYNEQFF.

The genes are TRBV6-1 and TRBJ2-3; 7 positions agree with TRBD2. In germline, CDR1 is MNHNS, CDR2 SASEGT. V dropped 0 bases and J dropped 1; count of bases not matched to a gene: 4. This CDR3 has 16 amino acids. CDR3: CASSEAPGGGTDTQYF. CDR3 nucleotides: TGTGCCAGCAGTGAAGCGCCTGGGGGGGGCACAGATACGCAGTATTTT.

This clone was picked up many times. This rearrangement joins TRBV6-1 to TRBJ2-7, with 8 bases identical to TRBD2. The V segment lost 3 bases and the J segment 5 bases; nucleotides outside the gene matches: 9. The CDR3 is 15 amino acids. CDR1 and CDR2 from the germline V gene are MNHNS and SASEGT. In DNA form, the CDR3 reads TGTGCCAGCAGTGAGCTCAGCGGGAGTTCTGACGAGCAGTACTTC. It is translated as CASSELSGSSDEQYF.

The genes are TRBV4-3 and TRBJ2-3; 12 bases align to TRBD2. V dropped 0 bases and J dropped 9; count of bases not matched to a gene: 13. The CDR3 runs 18 residues. CDR1 is LGHNA and CDR2 is YSLEER in the germline V gene. For the CDR3, the DNA is TGCGCCAGCAGCCAAGATGCACAAGGACTAGCGGGGCCCGGGACGCAGTATTTT. It is translated as CASSQDAQGLAGPGTQYF.